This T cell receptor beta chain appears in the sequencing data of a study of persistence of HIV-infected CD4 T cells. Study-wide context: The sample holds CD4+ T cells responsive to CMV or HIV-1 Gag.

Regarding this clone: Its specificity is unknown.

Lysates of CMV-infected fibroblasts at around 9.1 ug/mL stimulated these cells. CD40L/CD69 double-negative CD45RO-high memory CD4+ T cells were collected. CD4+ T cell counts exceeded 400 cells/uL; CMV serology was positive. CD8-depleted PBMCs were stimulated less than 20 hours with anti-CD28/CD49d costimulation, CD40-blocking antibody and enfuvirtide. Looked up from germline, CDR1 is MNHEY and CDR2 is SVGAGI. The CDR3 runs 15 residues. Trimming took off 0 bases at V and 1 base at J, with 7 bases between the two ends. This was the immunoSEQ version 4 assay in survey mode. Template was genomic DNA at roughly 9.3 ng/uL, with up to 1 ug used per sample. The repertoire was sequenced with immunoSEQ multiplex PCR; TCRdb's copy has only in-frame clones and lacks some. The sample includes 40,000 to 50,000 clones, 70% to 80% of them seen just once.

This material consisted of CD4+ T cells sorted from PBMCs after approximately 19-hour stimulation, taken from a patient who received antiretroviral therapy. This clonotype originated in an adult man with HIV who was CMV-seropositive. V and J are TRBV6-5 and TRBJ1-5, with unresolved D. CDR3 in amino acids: CASSYSKSSNQPQHF. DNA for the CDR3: TGTGCCAGCAGTTACTCGAAGAGCAGCAATCAGCCCCAGCATTTT.